This TCR beta chain was recorded in a study of shared clonotypes between healthy human individuals. Study information: Participating donors consisted of a couple of women and a few men aged 18 to 49. Whole-study findings and limits: About 5% of naive CD4 clonotypes were shared across several donors. Among non-shared clonotypes, generation probabilities were lower than among those shared by all four donors.

With regard to this clone: Its antigen is unknown.

V lost 1 base to trimming and J lost 0 bases, with 12 bases between them. This CDR3 contains 16 residues. CDR1 is KGHSH, CDR2 LQKENI, per germline. Positive CCR7 selection of CD45RO-negative cells yielded the naive CD8 cells, and terminally differentiated effector memory CD45RA+ cells were excluded. Only in-frame clones appear in the TCRdb table, and some are missing; sequencing was by immunoSEQ multiplex PCR. The table lists around 700,000 clones, about 92% of them singletons, with approximately 22% in the top ten. The J gene is TRBJ2-5, the V gene TRBV18; no firm D call. The specimen sequenced was naive CD8+ T cells sorted from blood. This receptor was obtained from a man aged 25 to 40 in good health. The CDR3 loop is CASSPLAGPYQETQYF. CDR3 in DNA: TGTGCCAGCTCACCACTAGCCGGCCCGTACCAAGAGACCCAGTACTTC.